Each of the 21 T cell receptor beta chains below was sequenced from the same sample in a study of PD-1 blockade in classical Hodgkin lymphoma. Time point described: cycle 4 day 1 (C4D1), after more than five weeks of nivolumab. Relapse was seen in all patients after autologous stem cell transplantation, and brentuximab vedotin exposure was variable. TCRdb keeps only in-frame clones here, not all; method: immunoSEQ multiplex PCR. Of roughly 40,000 clones detected, around 80% appear once; the ten largest clones hold around a third. The input for sequencing was peripheral blood mononuclear cells (PBMCs), taken before the fourth cycle of nivolumab. The receptor set was obtained from a human donor with classical Hodgkin lymphoma.

The CDR3 coding sequence is TGTGCCAGCAGCTTAGTTTACGGCCCCGATACGCAGTATTTT. Amino acids: CASSLVYGPDTQYF. This sequence joins TRBV7-2 and TRBJ2-3; D uncertain. V shed 1 base and J shed 6 bases, with 11 bases lying between them. This CDR3 has 14 amino acids. Germline CDR1 SGHTA, CDR2 FQGNSA. The whole variable domain, filled in from reference TRBV7-2 and TRBJ2-3, reads GAGVSQSPSNKVTEKGKDVELRCDPISGHTALYWYRQSLGQGLEFLIYFQGNSAPDKSGLPSDRFSAERTGGSVSTLTIQRTQQEDSAVYLCASSLVYGPDTQYFGPGTRLTVL.

The J gene is TRBJ2-7, the V gene TRBV7-2; 10 bases are shared with TRBD1. CDR3 length: 15 residues. CDR1 is SGHTA, CDR2 FQGNSA, per germline. V trimming: 6 bases; J trimming: 3 bases; junction bases outside the gene matches: 8. The CDR3 bases are TGTGCCAGCAGTCTAGGACAGGGGGAACTCTACGAGCAGTACTTC. It yields the protein CASSLGQGELYEQYF. The complete variable domain, with remaining parts taken from reference TRBV7-2 and TRBJ2-7, reads GAGVSQSPSNKVTEKGKDVELRCDPISGHTALYWYRQSLGQGLEFLIYFQGNSAPDKSGLPSDRFSAERTGGSVSTLTIQRTQQEDSAVYLCASSLGQGELYEQYFGPGTRLTVT.

This clone was counted between two and nine times. This sequence joins TRBV30 and TRBJ1-1; TRBD1 matches at 8 bases. V lost 1 base to trimming and J lost 4 bases; unmatched junction nucleotides: 8. This CDR3 comprises 15 residues. Germline V lookup: CDR1 GTSNPN, CDR2 SVGIG (reference sequence). The DNA of the CDR3 is TGTGCCTGGAGTGCCCCGGACAGGGTCGGCACTGAAGCTTTCTTT. Its translation: CAWSAPDRVGTEAFF.

The chain couples TRBV5-1 to TRBJ2-1; D is unclear. This CDR3 spans 15 amino acids. V lost 6 bases to trimming and J lost 7 bases, with 20 bases between them. The V gene's germline CDR1 is SGHRS and CDR2 YFSETQ. CDR3: CASKGRGRSHNEQFF. The DNA of the CDR3 is TGCGCCAGCAAGGGAAGAGGACGGTCGCATAATGAGCAGTTCTTC.

V and J are TRBV7-2 and TRBJ2-1; the D is unclear. Trimming cost V 1 base and J 5 bases, with 18 bases left between them. Per the germline V gene, CDR1 is SGHTA and CDR2 is FQGNSA. This CDR3 has 17 residues. The CDR3 protein is CASSLVPFEQNNNEQFF. For the CDR3, the DNA is TGTGCCAGCAGCTTAGTCCCCTTCGAGCAAAATAACAATGAGCAGTTCTTC.

The genes are TRBV9 and TRBJ2-7; D is uncertain. This CDR3 comprises 15 residues. Trimming removed 1 base from V and 6 bases from J, with 17 bases in between. CDR1 is SGDLS and CDR2 is YYNGEE in the germline V gene. This CDR3 is CASSVSTNHGTEQYF. CDR3 nucleotide sequence: TGTGCCAGCAGCGTATCCACCAACCACGGCACCGAGCAGTACTTC.

The chain has TRBV13 and TRBJ2-5; 7 nucleotides line up with TRBD2. After removal of 5 bases from V and 4 bases from J, the junction contained 13 bases not matched to a gene. Germline CDR1 PRHDT, CDR2 FYEKMQ (reference sequence). This CDR3 region has 16 residues. The CDR3 protein is CASSIGDYRTGETQYF. Written as DNA, the CDR3 is TGTGCCAGCAGCATCGGGGACTACCGAACGGGAGAGACCCAGTACTTC.

The chain joins TRBV10-3 to TRBJ2-1, with D possibly being TRBD1 (6 bases). The CDR3 runs to 14 residues. Germline CDR1 reads ENHRY; CDR2 reads SYGVKD. With 3 bases removed from V and 11 bases from J, the gap between germline ends came to 17 bases. The CDR3 sequence: CAISDRLTGYKQFF. The CDR3 DNA reads TGTGCCATCAGTGATAGACTCACAGGGTACAAGCAGTTCTTC.

V is TRBV11-2 and J is TRBJ2-2; 7 bases fit TRBD1. The CDR3 spans 16 residues. Trimming removed 2 bases from V and 2 bases from J; junction bases left unmatched: 5. CDR1 SGHAT and CDR2 FQNNGV come from the germline V gene. CDR3 loop: CASSLIAGGNTGELFF. CDR3 sequence (DNA): TGTGCCAGCAGCTTAATCGCAGGGGGAAACACCGGGGAGCTGTTTTTT.

The chain is built from TRBV6-5 and TRBJ2-5, with TRBD2 matching over 10 bases. Germline V lookup: CDR1 MNHEY, CDR2 SVGAGI. The J segment lost 2 bases and the V segment lost 4 bases, leaving 4 bases of the junction unmatched. The CDR3 is 15 residues long. CDR3 bases: TGTGCCAGCAGTTCTCCTAGCGGGGGTCAAGAGACCCAGTACTTC. This encodes CASSSPSGGQETQYF.

V and J are TRBV5-4 and TRBJ1-1, with no clear D. Trimming took off 0 bases at V and 2 bases at J, with 8 bases between the two ends. The CDR3 extends over 14 amino acids. Looked up from germline, CDR1 is SGHNT and CDR2 is YYREEE (reference sequence). The CDR3, as DNA: TGTGCCAGCAGCTTGGACGGCGTTAACACTGAAGCTTTCTTT. Translated: CASSLDGVNTEAFF.

The chain uses TRBV29-1 and TRBJ1-1; the D is unclear. Germline V gene sequence: CDR1 SQVTM, CDR2 ANQGSEA. The V and J ends lost 7 bases and 5 bases respectively, with 11 bases between them. The CDR3 totals 11 residues. CDR3 sequence (DNA): TGCAGCGCCGGTCAGAGGACTGAAGCTTTCTTT. Its protein product is CSAGQRTEAFF.

This rearrangement joins TRBV7-9 to TRBJ2-7; TRBD2 might be the D (7 bases). Germline CDR1 and CDR2: SEHNR and FQNEAQ (reference sequence). Trimming pared 5 bases from V and 4 bases from J, leaving 21 bases between. CDR3 length: 16 amino acids. The CDR3, as DNA: TGTGCCAGCAGCCCTCGAGGGGGGGCTTCTTCGTACGAGCAGTACTTC. Translating it yields CASSPRGGASSYEQYF.

This clone was seen a handful of times. The CDR3: CASSEAPLNTEAFF. CDR3 nucleotides: TGTGCCAGCAGCGAAGCACCCTTGAACACTGAAGCTTTCTTT. The chain is built from TRBV9 and TRBJ1-1, with D unclear. CDR3 size: 14 residues. Trimming cost V 3 bases and J 0 bases, with 9 bases left between them. The V gene's germline CDR1 is SGDLS and CDR2 YYNGEE.

The chain couples TRBV7-2 to TRBJ2-5; 10 nucleotides line up with TRBD1. The germline CDR1 and CDR2 sequences are SGHTA and FQGNSA. With 0 bases clipped from V and 5 bases from J, the junction kept 9 bases outside the gene matches. CDR3 length: 17 residues. This CDR3 reads CASSLAYPGQGPETQYF. The CDR3 DNA reads TGTGCCAGCAGCTTAGCTTATCCGGGACAGGGGCCCGAGACCCAGTACTTC.

The genes are TRBV9 and TRBJ1-1, with unresolved D. V dropped 0 bases and J dropped 5 bases, with 8 bases sitting between them. Germline CDR1 is SGDLS and CDR2 is YYNGEE. The CDR3 totals 13 residues. The CDR3 loop reads CASSVEQLTEAFF. The CDR3 nucleotides are TGTGCCAGCAGCGTAGAACAGTTGACTGAAGCTTTCTTT.

The J gene is TRBJ2-5, the V gene TRBV18; D gene uncertain. Per germline, CDR1 KGHSH and CDR2 LQKENI. V was pared by 3 bases and J by 1 base, with 3 bases between. The CDR3 is 12 amino acids. CDR3 in amino acids: CASSPSQETQYF. CDR3 DNA: TGTGCCAGCTCACCCTCCCAAGAGACCCAGTACTTC. Combining the CDR3 with reference TRBV18 and TRBJ2-5 gives the whole variable domain NAGVMQNPRHLVRRRGQEARLRCSPMKGHSHVYWYRQLPEEGLKFMVYLQKENIIDESGMPKERFSAEFPKEGPSILRIQQVVRGDSAAYFCASSPSQETQYFGPGTRLLVL.

This chain uses TRBV5-1 with TRBJ1-1; no clear D. Deletions cut 0 bases from V and 2 bases from J, with 8 bases between. The CDR3 is 14 amino acids. Germline V gives CDR1 SGHRS, CDR2 YFSETQ. This CDR3 is CASSLAAGNTEAFF. The CDR3, as DNA: TGCGCCAGCAGCTTGGCCGCAGGAAACACTGAAGCTTTCTTT.

This sequence joins TRBV11-3 and TRBJ2-1, with no clear D. Germline CDR1 is SGHNT and CDR2 is YENEEA. V shed 4 bases and J shed 6 bases, with 7 bases lying between them. This CDR3 has 12 residues. CDR3 in amino acids: CASSSSSNEQFF. Written as DNA, the CDR3 is TGTGCCAGCAGCTCCAGCAGCAATGAGCAGTTCTTC.

This clone was seen a few times. The chain couples TRBV11-1 to TRBJ1-6, with D possibly being TRBD1 (5 bases). Germline assignment: CDR1 SGHAT and CDR2 FQDESV (reference sequence). Trimming left V 4 bases short and J 9 bases short, with 13 bases between. The CDR3 runs 14 residues. CDR3: CASSSRVSGSPLHF. The CDR3 DNA reads as TGTGCCAGCAGCTCCAGGGTTTCGGGTTCACCCCTCCACTTT.

This sequence joins TRBV5-6 and TRBJ2-3, with D possibly TRBD1 on 6 matching bases. V lost 4 bases and J 0 bases, leaving 18 bases between the germline ends. The V gene's germline CDR1 is SGHDT and CDR2 YYEEEE. The CDR3 consists of 17 residues. CDR3 in amino acids: CASSTGVDSSSTDTQYF. The DNA of the CDR3 is TGTGCCAGCAGCACCGGGGTGGACAGTTCTAGCACAGATACGCAGTATTTT. The complete variable domain, with remaining parts taken from reference TRBV5-6 and TRBJ2-3, reads DAGVTQSPTHLIKTRGQQVTLRCSPKSGHDTVSWYQQALGQGPQFIFQYYEEEERQRGNFPDRFSGHQFPNYSSELNVNALLLGDSALYLCASSTGVDSSSTDTQYFGPGTRLTVL.